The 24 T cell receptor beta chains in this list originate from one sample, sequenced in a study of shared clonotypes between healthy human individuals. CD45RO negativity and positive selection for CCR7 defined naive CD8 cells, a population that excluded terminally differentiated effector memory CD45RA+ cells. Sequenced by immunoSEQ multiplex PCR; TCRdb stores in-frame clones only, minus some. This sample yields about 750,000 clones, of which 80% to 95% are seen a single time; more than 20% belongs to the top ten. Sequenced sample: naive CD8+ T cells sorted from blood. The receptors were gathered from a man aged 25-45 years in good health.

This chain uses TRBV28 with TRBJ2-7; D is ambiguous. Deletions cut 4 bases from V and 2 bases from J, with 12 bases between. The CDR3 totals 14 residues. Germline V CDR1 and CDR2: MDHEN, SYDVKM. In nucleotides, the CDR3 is TGTGCCAGCAGTTCGTTCAGGAACCCCTACGAGCAGTACTTC. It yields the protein CASSSFRNPYEQYF.

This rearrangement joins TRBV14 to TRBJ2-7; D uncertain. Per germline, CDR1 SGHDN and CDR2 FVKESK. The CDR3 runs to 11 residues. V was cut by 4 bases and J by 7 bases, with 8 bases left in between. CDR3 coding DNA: TGTGCCAGCAGCCTTCTGTGGGAGCAGTACTTC. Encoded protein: CASSLLWEQYF.

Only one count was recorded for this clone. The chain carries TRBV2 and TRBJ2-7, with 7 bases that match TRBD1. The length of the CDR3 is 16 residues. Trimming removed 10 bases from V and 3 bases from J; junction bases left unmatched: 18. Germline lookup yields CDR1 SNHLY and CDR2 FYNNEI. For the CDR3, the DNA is TGTGCCATCGACAGGGTTGTGGCCCCCAGCCTCTACGAGCAGTACTTC. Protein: CAIDRVVAPSLYEQYF.

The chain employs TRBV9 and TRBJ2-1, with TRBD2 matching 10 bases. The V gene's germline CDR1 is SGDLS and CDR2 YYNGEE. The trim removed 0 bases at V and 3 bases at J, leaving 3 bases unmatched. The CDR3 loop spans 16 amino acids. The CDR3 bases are TGTGCCAGCAGCGTAGCGTCTAGCGGGAGCTACAATGAGCAGTTCTTC. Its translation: CASSVASSGSYNEQFF.

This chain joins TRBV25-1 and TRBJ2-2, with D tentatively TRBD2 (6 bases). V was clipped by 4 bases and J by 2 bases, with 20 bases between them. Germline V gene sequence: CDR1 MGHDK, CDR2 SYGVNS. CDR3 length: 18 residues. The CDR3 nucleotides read TGTGCCAGCAGTGGATTTAAAGAGGGCGGGGCTAACACCGGGGAGCTGTTTTTT. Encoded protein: CASSGFKEGGANTGELFF.

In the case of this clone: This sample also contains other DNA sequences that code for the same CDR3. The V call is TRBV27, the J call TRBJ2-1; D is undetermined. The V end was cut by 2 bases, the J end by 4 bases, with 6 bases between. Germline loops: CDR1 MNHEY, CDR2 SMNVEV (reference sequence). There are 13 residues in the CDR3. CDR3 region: CASSLGGYNEQFF. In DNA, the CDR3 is TGTGCCAGCAGTTTAGGTGGGTACAATGAGCAGTTCTTC.

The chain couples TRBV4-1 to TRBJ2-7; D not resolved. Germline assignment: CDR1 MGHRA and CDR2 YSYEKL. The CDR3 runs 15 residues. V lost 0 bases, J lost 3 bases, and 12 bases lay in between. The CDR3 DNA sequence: TGCGCCAGCAGCCAAGAGTCGGAAGATTACTACGAGCAGTACTTC. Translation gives CASSQESEDYYEQYF.

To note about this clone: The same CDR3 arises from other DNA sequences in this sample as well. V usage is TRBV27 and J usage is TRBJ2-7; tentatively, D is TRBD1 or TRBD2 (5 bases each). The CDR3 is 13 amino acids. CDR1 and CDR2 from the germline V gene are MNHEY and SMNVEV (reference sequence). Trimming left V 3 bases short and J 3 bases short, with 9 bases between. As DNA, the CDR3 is TGTGCCAGCAGTTTGTCAGGGAGCTACGAGCAGTACTTC. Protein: CASSLSGSYEQYF.

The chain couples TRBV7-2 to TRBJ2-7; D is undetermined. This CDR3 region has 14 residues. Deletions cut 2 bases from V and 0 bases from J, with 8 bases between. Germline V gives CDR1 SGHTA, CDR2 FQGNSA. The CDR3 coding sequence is TGTGCCAGCAGCTTACAGGCCCCCTCCTACGAGCAGTACTTC. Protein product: CASSLQAPSYEQYF.

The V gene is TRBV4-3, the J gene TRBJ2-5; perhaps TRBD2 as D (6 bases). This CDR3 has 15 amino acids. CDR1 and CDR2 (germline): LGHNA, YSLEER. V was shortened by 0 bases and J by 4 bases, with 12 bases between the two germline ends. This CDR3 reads CASSQDTGAVETQYF. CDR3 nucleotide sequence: TGCGCCAGCAGCCAAGATACGGGAGCAGTAGAGACCCAGTACTTC.

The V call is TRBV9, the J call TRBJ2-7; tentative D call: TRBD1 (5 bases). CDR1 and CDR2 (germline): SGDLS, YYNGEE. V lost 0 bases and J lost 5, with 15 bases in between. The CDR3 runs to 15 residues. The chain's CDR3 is CASSVDSRVFHEQYF. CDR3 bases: TGTGCCAGCAGCGTAGATTCCAGGGTTTTCCACGAGCAGTACTTC. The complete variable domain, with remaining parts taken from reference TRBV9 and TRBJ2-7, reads DSGVTQTPKHLITATGQRVTLRCSPRSGDLSVYWYQQSLDQGLQFLIQYYNGEERAKGNILERFSAQQFPDLHSELNLSSLELGDSALYFCASSVDSRVFHEQYFGPGTRLTVT.

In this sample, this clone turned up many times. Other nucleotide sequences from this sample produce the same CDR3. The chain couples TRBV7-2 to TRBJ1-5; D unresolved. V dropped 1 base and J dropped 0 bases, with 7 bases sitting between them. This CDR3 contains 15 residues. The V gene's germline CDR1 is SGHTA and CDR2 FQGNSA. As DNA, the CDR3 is TGTGCCAGCAGCTTAGAGGGTTATAGCAATCAGCCCCAGCATTTT. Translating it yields CASSLEGYSNQPQHF. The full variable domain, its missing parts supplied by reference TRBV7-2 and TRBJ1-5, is GAGVSQSPSNKVTEKGKDVELRCDPISGHTALYWYRQSLGQGLEFLIYFQGNSAPDKSGLPSDRFSAERTGGSVSTLTIQRTQQEDSAVYLCASSLEGYSNQPQHFGDGTRLSIL.

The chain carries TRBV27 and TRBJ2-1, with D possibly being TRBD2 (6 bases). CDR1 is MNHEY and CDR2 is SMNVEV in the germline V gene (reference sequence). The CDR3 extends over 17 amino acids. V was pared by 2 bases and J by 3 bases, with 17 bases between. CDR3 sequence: CASSLGGIGRHYNEQFF. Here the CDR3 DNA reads TGTGCCAGCAGTTTAGGGGGTATCGGGAGACACTACAATGAGCAGTTCTTC.

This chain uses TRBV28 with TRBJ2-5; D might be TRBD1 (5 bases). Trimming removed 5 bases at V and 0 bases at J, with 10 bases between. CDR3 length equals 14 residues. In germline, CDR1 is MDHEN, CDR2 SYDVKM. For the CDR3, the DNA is TGTGCCAGCAGTCCCAGGGCGTACCAAGAGACCCAGTACTTC. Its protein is CASSPRAYQETQYF.

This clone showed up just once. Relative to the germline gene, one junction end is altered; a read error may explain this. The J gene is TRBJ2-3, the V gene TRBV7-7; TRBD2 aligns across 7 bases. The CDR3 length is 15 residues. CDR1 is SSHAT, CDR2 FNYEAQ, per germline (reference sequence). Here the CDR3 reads CASSLSAGVTDTQYF. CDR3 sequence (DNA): TGTGCTAGCAGCTTGTCGGCGGGAGTCACAGATACGCAGTATTTT.

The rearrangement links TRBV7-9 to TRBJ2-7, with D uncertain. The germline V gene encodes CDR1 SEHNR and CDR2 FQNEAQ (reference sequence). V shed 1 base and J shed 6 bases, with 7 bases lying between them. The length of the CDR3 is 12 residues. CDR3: CASSLESREQYF. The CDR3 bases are TGTGCCAGCAGCTTAGAATCTCGCGAGCAGTACTTC.

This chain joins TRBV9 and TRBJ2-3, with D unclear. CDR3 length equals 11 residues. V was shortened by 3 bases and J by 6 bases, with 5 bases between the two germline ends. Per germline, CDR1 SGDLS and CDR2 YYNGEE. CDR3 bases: TGTGCCAGCAGCGGTCTGGATACGCAGTATTTT. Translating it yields CASSGLDTQYF. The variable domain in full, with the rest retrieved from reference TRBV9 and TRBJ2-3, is DSGVTQTPKHLITATGQRVTLRCSPRSGDLSVYWYQQSLDQGLQFLIQYYNGEERAKGNILERFSAQQFPDLHSELNLSSLELGDSALYFCASSGLDTQYFGPGTRLTVL.

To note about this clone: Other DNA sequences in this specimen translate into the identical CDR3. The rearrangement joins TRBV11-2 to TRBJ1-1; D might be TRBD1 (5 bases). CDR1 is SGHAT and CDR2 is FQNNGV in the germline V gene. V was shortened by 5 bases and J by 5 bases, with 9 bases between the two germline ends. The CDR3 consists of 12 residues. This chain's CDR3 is CASSRGGTEAFF. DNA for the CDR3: TGTGCCAGCAGCCGCGGGGGGACTGAAGCTTTCTTT.

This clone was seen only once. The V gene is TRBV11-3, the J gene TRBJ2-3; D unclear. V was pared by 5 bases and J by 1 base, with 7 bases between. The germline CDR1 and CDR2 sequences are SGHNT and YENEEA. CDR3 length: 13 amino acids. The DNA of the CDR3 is TGTGCCAGCAGCGAACGGGGCACAGATACGCAGTATTTT. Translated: CASSERGTDTQYF.

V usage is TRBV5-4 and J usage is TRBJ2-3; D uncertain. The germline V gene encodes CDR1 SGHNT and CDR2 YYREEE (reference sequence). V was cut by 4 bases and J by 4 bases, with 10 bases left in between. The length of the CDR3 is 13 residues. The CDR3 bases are TGTGCCAGCAGCCCAGAGCGCCCAGATACGCAGTATTTT. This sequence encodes CASSPERPDTQYF. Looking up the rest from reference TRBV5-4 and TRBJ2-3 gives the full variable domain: ETGVTQSPTHLIKTRGQQVTLRCSSQSGHNTVSWYQQALGQGPQFIFQYYREEENGRGNFPPRFSGLQFPNYSSELNVNALELDDSALYLCASSPERPDTQYFGPGTRLTVL.

Here the CDR3 reads CASSYTTGSEAFF. The CDR3, as DNA: TGTGCCAGCAGTTATACTACAGGGAGTGAAGCTTTCTTT. This chain uses TRBV6-6 with TRBJ1-1, with D possibly TRBD1 on 6 matching bases. Germline CDR1 reads MNHNY; CDR2 reads SVGAGI (reference sequence). This CDR3 contains 13 residues. The V end was cut by 3 bases, the J end by 7 bases, with 12 bases between.

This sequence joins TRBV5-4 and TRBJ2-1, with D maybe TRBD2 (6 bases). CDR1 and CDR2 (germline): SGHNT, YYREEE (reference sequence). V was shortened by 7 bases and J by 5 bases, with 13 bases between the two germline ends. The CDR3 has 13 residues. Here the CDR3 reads CASGGRGDNEQFF. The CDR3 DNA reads TGTGCCAGCGGAGGGCGGGGAGACAATGAGCAGTTCTTC.

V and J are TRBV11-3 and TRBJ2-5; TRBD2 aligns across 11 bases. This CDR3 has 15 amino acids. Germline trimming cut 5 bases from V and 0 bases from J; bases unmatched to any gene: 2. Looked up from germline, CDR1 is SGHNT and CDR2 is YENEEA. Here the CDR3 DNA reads TGTGCCAGCAGCCGGACTAGCGGGTACCAAGAGACCCAGTACTTC. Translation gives CASSRTSGYQETQYF.

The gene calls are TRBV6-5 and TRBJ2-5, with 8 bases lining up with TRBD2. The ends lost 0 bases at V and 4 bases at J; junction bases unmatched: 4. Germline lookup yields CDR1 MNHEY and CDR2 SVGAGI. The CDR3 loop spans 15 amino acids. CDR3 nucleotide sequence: TGTGCCAGCAGTTACTCGACGGGAGGGATAGAGACCCAGTACTTC. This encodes CASSYSTGGIETQYF.